This TCR beta chain was documented in a study of Ad26.COV2.S vaccination and SARS-CoV-2 variants. This sample's treatment: 15 to 20 received Ad26.COV2.S at low or high dose, single or two shots; 5 received placebo; per-sample allocation not given. It was on day 63 after the first vaccine or placebo injection that samples were taken. The CDR3 is 11 amino acids. Germline-derived CDR1 and CDR2 are LNHDA and SQIVND (reference sequence). V lost 4 bases and J 0 bases, leaving 0 bases between the germline ends. The method was immunoSEQ multiplex PCR; TCRdb's version includes in-frame clones alone and lacks a portion of them. The sample has 380,000 or so clones, around four fifths seen once. Details on this clone: Its specificity is unknown.

Notes on the study in general: With respect to non-spike TCR breadth, vaccine and placebo recipients were similar. Reportedly, spike-specific CD8+ and CD4+ T cell responses achieved substantial breadth once vaccination had taken place.

The source is a person between 18 and 60 years old who received the Ad26.COV2.S COVID-19 vaccine or a placebo. The sample consisted of peripheral blood, taken in a trial of Ad26.COV2.S vaccine versus placebo. The chain has TRBV19 and TRBJ1-2; D gene ambiguous. The CDR3 region has the DNA TGTGCCAGTAGTACTAACTATGGCTACACCTTC. Encoded protein: CASSTNYGYTF. Full variable domain (remainder filled in from reference TRBV19 and TRBJ1-2): DGGITQSPKYLFRKEGQNVTLSCEQNLNHDAMYWYRQDPGQGLRLIYYSQIVNDFQKGDIAEGYSVSREKKESFPLTVTSAQKNPTAFYLCASSTNYGYTFGSGTRLTVV.